Below are 13 T cell receptor beta chains sequenced from a single sample in a study of blood T cell repertoires in COVID-19 (dated by TCRdb to the early 2020s). Receptor libraries were prepared by the immunoSEQ multiplex PCR assay. Entries here come from immuneACCESS through TCRdb and include only in-frame sequences with V and J called. Some clones fail to appear in such tables; in the studies checked, an unresolved V gene covers under half of the shortfall, and the cause of the remainder is unknown. The sample contains about 90,000 clones, 85% to 95% of them found a single time. Together, the top ten hold about 6.6% of the sample. Sequenced input: peripheral blood. Receptors originate from a woman in her fifties or sixties with active COVID-19.

J is TRBJ2-5 and V is TRBV14; TRBD1 agrees at 8 bases. This CDR3 has 14 amino acids. CDR1 is SGHDN, CDR2 FVKESK, per germline. With V trimmed by 5 bases and J by 4 bases, 6 bases remained unmatched. The CDR3 coding sequence is TGTGCCAGCAGCACAGGACAGGGTATAGAGACCCAGTACTTC. Amino acid sequence: CASSTGQGIETQYF.

The chain combines TRBV7-9 with TRBJ2-1; 10 nucleotides match TRBD2. The V and J ends lost 0 bases and 4 bases, in that order; junction bases with no gene match: 3. This CDR3 comprises 16 residues. Germline CDR1 reads SEHNR; CDR2 reads FQNEAQ (reference sequence). CDR3 loop: CASSLAGTSAYNEQFF. The CDR3 bases are TGTGCCAGCAGCTTAGCCGGGACTAGCGCATACAATGAGCAGTTCTTC. The full variable domain, its missing parts supplied by reference TRBV7-9 and TRBJ2-1, is DTGVSQNPRHKITKRGQNVTFRCDPISEHNRLYWYRQTLGQGPEFLTYFQNEAQLEKSRLLSDRFSAERPKGSFSTLEIQRTEQGDSAMYLCASSLAGTSAYNEQFFGPGTRLTVL.

The chain employs TRBV5-1 and TRBJ1-6; 11 nucleotides line up with TRBD1. The germline CDR1 and CDR2 sequences are SGHRS and YFSETQ. The junction had 3 bases not matched to a gene; V was cut back by 3 bases and J by 7 bases. This CDR3 comprises 15 residues. The CDR3 nucleotides read TGCGCCAGCAGCTCGGGACAGGGGGGGAATTCACCCCTCCACTTT. Residues: CASSSGQGGNSPLHF.

The chain couples TRBV10-3 to TRBJ2-7; D possibly corresponds to TRBD1 (6 bases). V was trimmed by 3 bases and J by 5 bases, leaving 14 bases between them. This CDR3 spans 14 amino acids. Germline V gene lookup returns CDR1 ENHRY and CDR2 SYGVKD. The CDR3 loop is CAISDSTQGDEQYF. CDR3 sequence (DNA): TGTGCCATCAGTGATTCAACACAGGGAGACGAGCAGTACTTC.

The chain employs TRBV5-6 and TRBJ2-7, with TRBD2 as a possible D gene (5 bases). Germline values: CDR1 SGHDT, CDR2 YYEEEE. Trimming took off 1 base at V and 0 bases at J, with 8 bases between the two ends. This CDR3 is 14 amino acids long. The CDR3, as DNA: TGTGCCAGCAGCTTGCATGGAGGCTCCTACGAGCAGTACTTC. It is translated as CASSLHGGSYEQYF. Drawing the rest from reference TRBV5-6 and TRBJ2-7, the complete variable domain is DAGVTQSPTHLIKTRGQQVTLRCSPKSGHDTVSWYQQALGQGPQFIFQYYEEEERQRGNFPDRFSGHQFPNYSSELNVNALLLGDSALYLCASSLHGGSYEQYFGPGTRLTVT.

The rearrangement links TRBV5-1 to TRBJ2-3, with D perhaps matching TRBD1 (6 bases). Germline values: CDR1 SGHRS, CDR2 YFSETQ. Trimming removed 4 bases at V and 9 bases at J, with 12 bases between. CDR3 length equals 12 residues. DNA of the CDR3: TGCGCCAGCAGCGCAGGACAGTACACGCAGTATTTT. Translated, it gives CASSAGQYTQYF.

About this clone itself: Other DNA sequences within the sample encode an identical CDR3. The CDR3 loop reads CASSQTSGQETQYF. The CDR3 DNA follows: TGTGCCAGCAGCCAGACTAGCGGCCAAGAGACCCAGTACTTC. The gene calls are TRBV3-1 (or the pseudogene TRBV3-2) and TRBJ2-5; 9 bases agree with TRBD2. The CDR3 extends over 14 amino acids. CDR1 LGHDT and CDR2 YNNKEL come from the germline V gene (reference sequence). V gave up 3 bases and J gave up 1 base; unmatched junction bases: 0.

This clone is a singleton in its sample. The V call is TRBV24-1, the J call TRBJ1-2; TRBD1 is a possible D gene (6 bases). The CDR3 spans 16 residues. Looked up from germline, CDR1 is KGHDR and CDR2 is SFDVKD. V lost 3 bases to trimming and J lost 7 bases, with 20 bases between them. CDR3 sequence: CATSDQSVGHRAGYTF. Written as DNA, the CDR3 is TGTGCCACCAGTGATCAATCCGTGGGACATCGCGCTGGCTACACCTTC.

The chain couples TRBV9 to TRBJ2-2, with TRBD2 matching 10 bases. V lost 4 bases and J lost 2; bases outside the gene matches: 8. The germline V gene has CDR1 SGDLS and CDR2 YYNGEE. The CDR3 spans 17 residues. The CDR3 sequence is CASSRQIAGGNTGELFF. Here the CDR3 DNA reads TGTGCCAGCAGCCGGCAAATAGCGGGGGGTAACACCGGGGAGCTGTTTTTT.

The chain is built from TRBV7-2 and TRBJ1-1; D gene ambiguous. This CDR3 is 13 amino acids long. The germline CDR1 and CDR2 sequences are SGHTA and FQGNSA. With 4 bases removed from V and 0 bases from J, the gap between germline ends came to 6 bases. Here the CDR3 DNA reads TGTGCCAGCAGCTCCCAGATGAACACTGAAGCTTTCTTT. Amino acid sequence: CASSSQMNTEAFF.

This clone was counted a single time. The V gene is TRBV29-1, the J gene TRBJ2-1; a weak D match, TRBD2 (5 bases). Germline assignment: CDR1 SQVTM and CDR2 ANQGSEA. The CDR3 contains 15 residues. Trimming left V 6 bases short and J 7 bases short, with 22 bases between. The CDR3 loop is CSVDLSALGLNEQFF. The CDR3 region has the DNA TGCAGCGTCGATCTTAGCGCACTTGGACTTAATGAGCAGTTCTTC.

This rearrangement joins TRBV19 to TRBJ1-5; possibly TRBD1 for D (5 bases). This CDR3 is built from 14 residues. V lost 3 bases and J lost 6, with 12 bases in between. Germline V gene sequence: CDR1 LNHDA, CDR2 SQIVND (reference sequence). The CDR3 sequence is CASSIAPGGQPQHF. The CDR3, as DNA: TGTGCCAGTAGTATTGCCCCCGGGGGTCAGCCCCAGCATTTT.

The genes are TRBV11-2 and TRBJ2-7, with TRBD1 matching 9 bases. The CDR3 consists of 14 residues. V gave up 2 bases and J gave up 4 bases; unmatched junction bases: 3. Germline V gives CDR1 SGHAT, CDR2 FQNNGV. CDR3 in amino acids: CASSLKQGAYEQYF. In DNA, the CDR3 is TGTGCCAGCAGCTTAAAACAGGGGGCGTACGAGCAGTACTTC.